The rows below give T cell receptor beta chains drawn from one sample of a study of T cells after yellow fever vaccination. TCRdb re-derived calls from the 5' RACE reads in MiXCR, one entry per CDR3 protein. The repertoire holds under 550,000 distinct CDR3 sequences, with roughly a fifth as singletons. Sequencing was performed on PBMCs, taken roughly 20 days after the first yellow fever vaccination. The receptors were sampled from a man aged 18 to 29 who received the YFV17D yellow fever vaccine. CDR3s include the opening cysteine and the closing phenylalanine or tryptophan. D genes are given only for firm matches.

>TRBV12-3/TRBV12-4|TRBJ2-1|13|TRBD1
CASLGQGTMTQFF
>TRBV28|TRBJ2-1|15|TRBD1
CASASGGSGYNEQFF
>TRBV12-3/TRBV12-4|TRBJ1-6|17|TRBD1
CASTSQLWDRGDSPLHF
>TRBV7-9|TRBJ2-7|15|.
CASSLLSGGAGEQYF
>TRBV11-3|TRBJ2-1|16|TRBD1
CASSQRRTGGLDEQFF
>TRBV4-1|TRBJ2-2|17|.
CASSQVNLVKYTGELFF
>TRBV11-2|TRBJ2-1|16|TRBD1
CASRSIRDRNYNEQFF
>TRBV4-2|TRBJ1-1|16|.
CASSQALQGSNTEAFF
>TRBV9|TRBJ2-6|16|.
CASSVSTNSGANVLTF
>TRBV11-2|TRBJ1-2|16|TRBD1
CASSFRDSSTDYGYTF
>TRBV6-1|TRBJ2-3|15|.
CASKARPTALDTQYF
>TRBV3-1|TRBJ1-1|15|TRBD1
CASSQGTGWDTEAFF
>TRBV6-5|TRBJ2-1|13|.
CASAGPGAGEQFF
>TRBV7-2|TRBJ2-3|14|.
CASSPMAHYGTQYF
>TRBV20-1|TRBJ1-6|11|.
CSARPNSPLHF
>TRBV7-6|TRBJ2-7|14|.
CASSLGLGGYEQYF
>TRBV11-2|TRBJ2-7|13|.
CASTLTAFGEQYF
>TRBV3-1|TRBJ2-1|14|.
CASSLARTANEQFF
>TRBV4-1|TRBJ1-3|15|.
CASSATLVSGNTIYF
>TRBV7-8|TRBJ2-3|14|.
CASSLGGHSDTQYF
>TRBV19|TRBJ2-4|16|.
CASSSPRGRVRDIQYF
>TRBV14|TRBJ2-7|14|.
CASSPRGTIYEQYF
>TRBV5-6|TRBJ2-2|13|.
CASSFFAAGELFF
>TRBV6-1|TRBJ2-1|16|.
CASSHTGTPIYNEQFF
>TRBV3-1|TRBJ2-3|13|.
CASSPIGGDTQYF
>TRBV6-1|TRBJ2-1|16|.
CASSPRSGRSYNEQFF
>TRBV7-2|TRBJ2-3|15|TRBD2
CASSKGLAGEDTQYF
>TRBV5-1|TRBJ2-1|14|TRBD2
CASSLLAGEEEQFF
>TRBV19|TRBJ2-1|16|.
CASEGWEDKGYNEQFF
>TRBV27|TRBJ1-4|13|.
CASSRKEEEKLFF
>TRBV28|TRBJ2-1|15|TRBD2
CATKRGGGAYNEQFF
>TRBV6-2/TRBV6-3|TRBJ2-2|14|.
CASRYHENTGELFF
>TRBV29-1|TRBJ2-3|14|.
CSVGFAGSTDTQYF
>TRBV6-5|TRBJ2-3|16|.
CASSYGSRGFTDTQYF
>TRBV10-3|TRBJ2-5|15|.
CAISESKGGSETQYF
>TRBV10-3|TRBJ2-7|14|.
CAIIPPERVYEQYF
>TRBV5-1|TRBJ1-3|16|.
CASSYTIRSAGNTIYF
>TRBV10-2|TRBJ2-7|14|TRBD2
CASYGSGGADEQYF
>TRBV7-2|TRBJ2-3|16|TRBD2
CASSLLTSGGTDTQYF
>TRBV7-2|TRBJ2-5|14|TRBD2
CASSLVWTRETQYF
>TRBV10-3|TRBJ2-1|15|.
CAIKVTASSYNEQFF